This paragraph reports one TCR beta chain. What it recognizes is unknown. A read error is possible here, since a much larger clone lies one base away. Libraries were made from TCR beta cDNA, and they carried unique molecular identifiers. Around 500,000 cDNA molecules were recovered from an input of about 1 to 10 million T cells. In TCRdb, the PCR reads were re-called with MiXCR into one record per CDR3 protein. Of under 200,000 distinct CDR3 sequences listed, around 36% are singletons. This record comes from a study of post-analysis software for immune sequencing data. The CDR3 totals 13 residues. Per the germline V gene, CDR1 is MGHDK and CDR2 is SYGVNS. Study findings and constraints: When compared against controls, multiple sclerosis patients showed significantly lower normalized Chao1 diversity. Analysis by F measure revealed that same-batch samples clustered strongly together. Patients carried several TRBV segments more frequently than controls did, and TRBV5-6, TRBV5-1 and TRBV20-1 were among them.

The rearrangement uses TRBV25-1 and TRBJ2-3; no clear D gene. This specimen was blood, taken after autologous hematopoietic stem cell transplantation. The receptor's source is a girl aged 10 to 17 with multiple sclerosis. The CDR3 loop is CACSEYNTDTQYF. For the CDR3, the DNA is TGTGCCTGCAGTGAATACAACACAGATACGCAGTATTTT.